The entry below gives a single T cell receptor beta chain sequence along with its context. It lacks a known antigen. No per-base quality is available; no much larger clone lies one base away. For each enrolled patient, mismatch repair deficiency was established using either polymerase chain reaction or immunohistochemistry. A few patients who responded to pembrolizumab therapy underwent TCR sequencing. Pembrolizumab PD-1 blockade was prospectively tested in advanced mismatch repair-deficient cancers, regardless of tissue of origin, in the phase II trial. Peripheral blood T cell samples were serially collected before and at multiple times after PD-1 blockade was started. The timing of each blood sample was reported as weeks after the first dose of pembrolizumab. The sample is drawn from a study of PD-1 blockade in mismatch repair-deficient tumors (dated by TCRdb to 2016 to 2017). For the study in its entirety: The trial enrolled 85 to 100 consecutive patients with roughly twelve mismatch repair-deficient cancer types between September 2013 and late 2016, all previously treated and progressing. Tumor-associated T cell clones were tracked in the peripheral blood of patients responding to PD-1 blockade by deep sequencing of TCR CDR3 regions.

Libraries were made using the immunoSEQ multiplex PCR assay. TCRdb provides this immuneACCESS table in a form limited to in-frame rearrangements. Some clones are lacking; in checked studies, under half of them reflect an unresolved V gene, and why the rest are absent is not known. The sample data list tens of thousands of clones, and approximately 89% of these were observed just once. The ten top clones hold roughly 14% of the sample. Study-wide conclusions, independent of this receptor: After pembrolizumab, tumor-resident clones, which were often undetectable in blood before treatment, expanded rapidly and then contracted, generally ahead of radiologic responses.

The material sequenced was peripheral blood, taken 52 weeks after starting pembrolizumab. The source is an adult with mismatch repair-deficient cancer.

The CDR3 here reads CASSLGRASEQFF. The sequence in DNA is TGTGCCAGCAGTTTGGGTCGAGCGAGTGAGCAGTTCTTC. In this chain, TRBV27 is recombined with TRBJ2-1, with an unclear D gene assignment. The CDR3 starts with the cysteine, ends with the phenylalanine, and has 13 residues. Solely the CDR3 DNA is kept, with 39 bases framed from the first base. CDR1 and CDR2 are read off the germline V gene (reference sequence) as MNHEY and SMNVEV. Trimming takes 3 bases from V and 9 bases from J, and the germline ends sit 12 bases apart.